The clone carrying this TCR beta chain was observed a single time. Its matching antigen is unknown. Use of 60 Vbeta and 13 Jbeta primers characterized the PCR. Measured with immunoSEQ multiplex PCR; TCRdb has only the in-frame clones, and not every one. The sample consists of some 120,000 clones, around 77% of them appearing once. The data belong to a study of cytomegalovirus exposure and HLA in healthy donors. Overall study findings and caveats: In a later analysis, CMV-associated beta chains were mostly HLA-associated, it appeared.

The CDR3 is 15 residues long. This TCR derives from a man aged 25-45 years in good health and CMV-seronegative. The chain carries TRBV21-1 and TRBJ1-1. TRBV21-1 is classified as a pseudogene. The specimen was PBMCs. CDR3 in amino acids: CASSLTTRLNTEAFF. In DNA, the CDR3 is TGTGCCAGCAGCCTGACGACGCGGTTGAACACTGAAGCTTTCTTT.